This T cell receptor beta chain was identified during a study of T-cell memory formation after mild COVID-19. This clonotype has more than one count but fewer than ten. Its specificity is unknown. TCRdb passed the 5' RACE reads through MiXCR, listing each CDR3 protein once. The sample lists roughly 300,000 distinct CDR3 sequences; roughly 8.2% were seen once. The study, taken as a whole, reports: Contracting clones from day 15 to 85 had balanced CD4/CD8; later expanders favoured CD4+.

The sample was PBMCs or a T cell subset sorted from them (not recorded which). This receptor was taken from a man younger than 35 who had mild COVID-19 (a few samples of this study predate the infection). Cell type and time point are not known.

Written as DNA, the CDR3 is TGTGCCAGCAGCCAAAACAGGGGGCGCGGGGAGACCCAGTACTTC. Amino acid sequence: CASSQNRGRGETQYF. V gene TRBV4-2 combines with J gene TRBJ2-5; TRBD1 aligns across 9 bases. CDR1 LGHNA and CDR2 YNFKEQ come from the germline V gene. V dropped 2 bases and J dropped 5; count of bases not matched to a gene: 6. CDR3 length: 15 amino acids.